Sequencing of this TCR beta chain was carried out in a study of T cells in Graves' hyperthyroidism and ophthalmopathy. It was RNA transcripts that yielded the amplified TCR beta CDR3 regions. During a first-round RT-PCR of the TCR CDR3, the HTBI primer set was used. One entry per CDR3 protein, called by TCRdb with MiXCR from the multiplex PCR reads. The data show around 540,000 distinct CDR3 sequences, around 46% seen once. A remark on this clonotype: The antigen is unknown.

CDR3 length equals 17 residues. The V segment lost 8 bases and the J segment 2 bases; nucleotides outside the gene matches: 13. CDR1 and CDR2 from the germline V gene are SNHLY and FYNNEI. Regarding the study as a whole: Within blood appeared most thyroid clonotypes that had expanded above 0.001.

Uncontrolled infection, other autoimmune disease, pregnancy or lactation barred patients from enrollment. Specimen: peripheral blood or thyroid tissue (not recorded which). The V call is TRBV2, the J call TRBJ1-3; the match to TRBD1 covers 9 bases. The sequence came from a woman between 18 and 29 years old with Graves' hyperthyroidism. The CDR3 spells CASAEYGTGGTGNTIYF. DNA of the CDR3: TGTGCCAGCGCGGAGTATGGAACAGGGGGCACTGGAAACACCATATATTTT.